This TCR beta chain was sequenced in a study of shared clonotypes between healthy human individuals. Per the germline V gene, CDR1 is KGHSH and CDR2 is LQKENI. The length of the CDR3 is 14 residues. Between the trimmed V and J ends, which lost 6 bases and 0 bases, there was a span of 12 bases. With respect to this clone: Its antigen remains unknown.

Profiled with immunoSEQ multiplex PCR; TCRdb holds only in-frame clones, not every one. Here the sample spans roughly 2 million clones, over 85% being singletons. Naive CD8 cells comprised CD45RO-negative, CCR7-positively selected cells, excluding terminally differentiated effector memory CD45RA+ cells. Each of the donors was a healthy adult who was HIV-negative and had not had a recent acute infection or vaccination. Study-level points and caveats: Among a few donors, approximately 5% of naive CD4 clonotypes were found in common.

This sequence joins TRBV18 and TRBJ2-7; D unclear. The TCR comes from a young man in good health. Sample: naive CD8+ T cells sorted from blood. CDR3 region: CASSPTDSSYEQYF. Written as DNA, the CDR3 is TGTGCCAGCTCCCCTACCGATAGCTCCTACGAGCAGTACTTC.